This is a list of T cell receptor beta chains from one sample in a study of OX40 agonist ivuxolimab in advanced cancers. Repertoires were generated with immunoSEQ multiplex PCR, while TCRdb's copy carries only in-frame clones and drops some. Of about 53,000 clones in the sample, about 88% were seen once. This specimen consisted of CD4+ or CD8+ T cells sorted from blood, obtained in a trial of the OX40 agonist ivuxolimab. The receptors were sampled from an adult with an advanced solid tumor such as melanoma, head and neck, liver or kidney cancer. Both conserved end residues are part of each CDR3. The D gene is left open where the match is weak. Only some rows state a clone size, as once, few, many or a class for expanded clones.

clone size	D gene	J gene	V gene	CDR3 DNA	CDR3 protein
NA	TRBD1	TRBJ1-2	TRBV9	TGTGCCAGCAGCCCGGAGAACAGGGGCGGTGGCTACACCTTC	CASSPENRGGGYTF
NA	TRBD2	TRBJ2-2	TRBV7-8	TGTGCCGCCCAAAGCGGGAAGAACACCGGGGAGCTGTTTTTT	CAAQSGKNTGELFF
NA	TRBD1	TRBJ2-7	TRBV27	TGTGCCAGCAGTTTAAAGACAGGGGTTGACGAGCAGTACTTC	CASSLKTGVDEQYF
NA	TRBD1	TRBJ1-4	TRBV2	TGTGCCAGCAGTGGGTCAACAGGGGTGAAACTGTTTTTT	CASSGSTGVKLFF
NA	NA	TRBJ2-3	TRBV28	TGTGCCAGCAGTTTATTCCCGGTACAGACGCAGTATTTT	CASSLFPVQTQYF
NA	TRBD1	TRBJ1-5	TRBV4-1	TGCGCCGGCAGCCATGGACAGGGTGGCAATCAGCCCCAGCATTTT	CAGSHGQGGNQPQHF
once	NA	TRBJ1-2	TRBV28	TGTGCCAGCAGTTCAGGGACCTCCCTGGTCGGCTACACCTTC	CASSSGTSLVGYTF
NA	NA	TRBJ2-5	TRBV5-1	TGCGCCAGCAGCACTGACAGGATCTATGAGACCCAGTACTTC	CASSTDRIYETQYF
NA	NA	TRBJ2-3	TRBV7-2	TGTGCCAGCAGCTATTCGCCGGGACAAGGCACAGATACGCAGTATTTT	CASSYSPGQGTDTQYF
NA	TRBD1	TRBJ1-1	TRBV11-2	TGTGCCAGCAGCTACCTGGACAGGGAGAACACTGAAGCTTTCTTT	CASSYLDRENTEAFF
NA	NA	TRBJ2-5	TRBV29-1	TGCAGCGTTGAAGAGGGGACCCAGTACTTC	CSVEEGTQYF
NA	NA	TRBJ1-2	TRBV6-6	TGTGCCAGCAGTTACTCGAGGCCAGGGAAGAATGGCTACACCTTC	CASSYSRPGKNGYTF
NA	NA	TRBJ1-4	TRBV19	TGTGCCAGTAGTACAACTCGGACCGGTACTAATGAAAAACTGTTTTTT	CASSTTRTGTNEKLFF
NA	NA	TRBJ1-4	TRBV9	TGTGCCAGCAGTCGGCAGGAGGCAGGGGTACGGGAAAAACTGTTTTTT	CASSRQEAGVREKLFF
NA	NA	TRBJ2-3	TRBV6-1	TGTGCCAGCAAGCTAGCGAGCACAGATACGCAGTATTTT	CASKLASTDTQYF
NA	NA	TRBJ2-3	TRBV5-1	TGCGCCAGCAGCTTAGCAGATACGCAGTATTTT	CASSLADTQYF
few	TRBD1	TRBJ1-4	TRBV19	TGTGCCAGTATCCACCGGGACAGCAATAATGAAAAACTGTTTTTT	CASIHRDSNNEKLFF
NA	NA	TRBJ2-1	TRBV6-5	TGTGCCAGCAGTTACTACGGCGGCCTCTACAATGAGCAGTTCTTC	CASSYYGGLYNEQFF
NA	TRBD1	TRBJ2-2	TRBV13	TGTGCCAGCAGCTTAGGGGACAGGGGGCGCGCCGGGGAGCTGTTTTTT	CASSLGDRGRAGELFF
NA	NA	TRBJ1-2	TRBV6-1	TGTGCCAGCAGTGTTGCGGGCAGGACCGACGGCTACACCTTC	CASSVAGRTDGYTF
NA	NA	TRBJ2-7	TRBV6-9	TGTGCCAGCAGTCCCCTGCTTGACAAGACCTACGAGCAGTACTTC	CASSPLLDKTYEQYF
NA	TRBD2	TRBJ2-5	TRBV5-1	TGCGCCAGCTCCCGGTCGGGAGGGTGGGGAGAGACCCAGTACTTC	CASSRSGGWGETQYF
NA	TRBD2	TRBJ2-4	TRBV7-2	TGTGCCAGCAGCTTACGGACTAGCGGGAGAGGAAACATTCAGTACTTC	CASSLRTSGRGNIQYF
once	NA	TRBJ2-1	TRBV6-5	TGTGCCAGCAGTTACCCCAAGGGCGGGGAAAATGAGCAGTTCTTC	CASSYPKGGENEQFF
NA	NA	TRBJ2-7	TRBV7-8	TGTGCCAGCAGCTTTGTCGACGAACGGGGGGAGCAGTACTTC	CASSFVDERGEQYF
once	NA	TRBJ2-2	TRBV2	TGTGCCAGCGGCAGGGGTTTGGCCGGGGAGCTGTTTTTT	CASGRGLAGELFF
NA	NA	TRBJ1-5	TRBV5-1	TGCGCCAGCAGCATCGACGGGCAAGTCAATCAGCCCCAGCATTTT	CASSIDGQVNQPQHF